What follows describes a single T cell receptor (beta chain). The authors' processing: Amplifying reference gene primers gave estimates of nucleated cell counts. Sequencing was performed with immunoSEQ multiplex PCR; in TCRdb, only in-frame clones are kept and a portion is missing. The D gene and trimming were derived from the DNA, and the V and J assignments and clone size from that table. Among around 250,000 clones listed, about 82% were seen once. The data belong to a study of blood T cell repertoires in COVID-19. Study-level information: Sites in the United States, Italy and Spain provided acute and convalescent COVID-19 samples. T cells, B-cell-depleted T cells, or PBMCs supplied cDNA or gDNA.

The trim removed 4 bases at V and 4 bases at J, leaving 6 bases unmatched. The CDR3 contains 16 residues. CDR1 SGHVS and CDR2 FNYEAQ come from the germline V gene. This TCR came from a man at least 80 years old with acute or convalescent COVID-19. The V gene is TRBV7-6, the J gene TRBJ2-1, with TRBD1 matching over 11 bases. Sequencing was carried out using peripheral blood. The CDR3: CASSSRTGGVYNEQFF. The DNA of the CDR3 is TGTGCCAGCAGCTCCCGGACAGGGGGCGTTTACAATGAGCAGTTCTTC.